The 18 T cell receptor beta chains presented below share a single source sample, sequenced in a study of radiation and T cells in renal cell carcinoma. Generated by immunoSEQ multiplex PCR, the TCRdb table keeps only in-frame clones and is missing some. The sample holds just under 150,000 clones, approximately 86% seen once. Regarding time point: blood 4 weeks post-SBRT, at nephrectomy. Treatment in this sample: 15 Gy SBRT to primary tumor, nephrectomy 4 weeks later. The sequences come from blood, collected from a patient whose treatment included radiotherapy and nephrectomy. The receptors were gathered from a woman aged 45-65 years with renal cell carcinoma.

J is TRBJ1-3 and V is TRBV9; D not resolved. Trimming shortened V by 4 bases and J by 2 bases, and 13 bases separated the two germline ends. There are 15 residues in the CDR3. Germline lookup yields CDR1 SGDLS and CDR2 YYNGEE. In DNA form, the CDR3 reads TGTGCCAGCAGCCCAGACCCGGGAACTGGAAACACCATATATTTT. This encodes CASSPDPGTGNTIYF. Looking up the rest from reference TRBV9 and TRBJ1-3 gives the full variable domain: DSGVTQTPKHLITATGQRVTLRCSPRSGDLSVYWYQQSLDQGLQFLIQYYNGEERAKGNILERFSAQQFPDLHSELNLSSLELGDSALYFCASSPDPGTGNTIYFGEGSWLTVV.

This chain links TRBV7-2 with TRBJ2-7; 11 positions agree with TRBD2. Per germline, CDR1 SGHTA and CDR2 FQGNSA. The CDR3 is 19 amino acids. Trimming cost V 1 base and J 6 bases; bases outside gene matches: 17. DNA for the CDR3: TGTGCCAGCAGCTTAGTTTCAGGACTAGCGGGCCATACGTGGAGCGAGCAGTACTTC. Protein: CASSLVSGLAGHTWSEQYF.

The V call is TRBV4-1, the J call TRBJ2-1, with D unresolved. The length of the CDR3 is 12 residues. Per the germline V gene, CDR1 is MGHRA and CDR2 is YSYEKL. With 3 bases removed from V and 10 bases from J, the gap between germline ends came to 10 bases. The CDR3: CASSQPLQEQFF. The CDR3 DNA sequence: TGCGCCAGCAGCCAGCCCCTTCAGGAGCAGTTCTTC.

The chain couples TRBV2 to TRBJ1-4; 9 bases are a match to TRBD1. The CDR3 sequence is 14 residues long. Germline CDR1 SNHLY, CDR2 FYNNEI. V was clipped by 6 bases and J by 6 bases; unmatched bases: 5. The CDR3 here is CASRLGQGHEKLFF. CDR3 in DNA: TGTGCCAGCAGGTTGGGACAGGGTCATGAAAAACTGTTTTTT.

The CDR3, as DNA: TGTGCCATCAGTGTTGGGTGGGACGAGCAGTACTTC. This codes for CAISVGWDEQYF. V gene TRBV10-3 combines with J gene TRBJ2-7; D gene ambiguous. V was shortened by 4 bases and J by 5 bases, with 9 bases between the two germline ends. The CDR3 extends over 12 amino acids. Germline lookup yields CDR1 ENHRY and CDR2 SYGVKD.

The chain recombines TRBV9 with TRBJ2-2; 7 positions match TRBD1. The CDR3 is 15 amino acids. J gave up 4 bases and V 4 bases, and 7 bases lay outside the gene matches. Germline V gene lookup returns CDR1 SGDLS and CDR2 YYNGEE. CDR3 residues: CASSPKTGSTGELFF. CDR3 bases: TGTGCCAGCAGCCCCAAGACAGGGTCCACCGGGGAGCTGTTTTTT.

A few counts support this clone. CDR3 region: CSAKDWVEAFF. The CDR3 coding sequence is TGCAGTGCGAAGGACTGGGTGGAAGCTTTCTTT. The chain has TRBV20-1 and TRBJ1-1, with D uncertain. The CDR3 has 11 amino acids. CDR1 and CDR2 (germline): DFQATT, SNEGSKA (reference sequence). V lost 6 bases, J lost 8 bases, and 13 bases lay in between.

CDR3 loop: CASAPLAPRYTGELFF. The CDR3 region has the DNA TGTGCCAGTGCTCCACTAGCGCCGAGATACACCGGGGAGCTGTTTTTT. This chain connects TRBV19 to TRBJ2-2, with 7 bases identical to TRBD2. Germline values: CDR1 LNHDA, CDR2 SQIVND (reference sequence). The CDR3 spans 16 residues. J was trimmed by 3 bases and V by 8 bases; bases with no gene match: 12.

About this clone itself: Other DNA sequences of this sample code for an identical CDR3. For the CDR3, the DNA is TGTGCCAGCAGTCCTACAAGGAGGCAAGAGACCCAGTACTTC. It yields the protein CASSPTRRQETQYF. This chain uses TRBV27 with TRBJ2-5; D may be TRBD2 (5 bases). The CDR3 totals 14 residues. Germline V gives CDR1 MNHEY, CDR2 SMNVEV (reference sequence). V shed 5 bases and J shed 2 bases, with 12 bases lying between them.

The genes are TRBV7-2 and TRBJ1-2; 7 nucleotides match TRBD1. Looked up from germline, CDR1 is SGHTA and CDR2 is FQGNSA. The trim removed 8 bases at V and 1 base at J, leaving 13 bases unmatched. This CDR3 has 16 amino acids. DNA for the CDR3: TGTGCCAGCCGGAGCCGAGCAGGGGGGGTTAACTATGGCTACACCTTC. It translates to CASRSRAGGVNYGYTF.

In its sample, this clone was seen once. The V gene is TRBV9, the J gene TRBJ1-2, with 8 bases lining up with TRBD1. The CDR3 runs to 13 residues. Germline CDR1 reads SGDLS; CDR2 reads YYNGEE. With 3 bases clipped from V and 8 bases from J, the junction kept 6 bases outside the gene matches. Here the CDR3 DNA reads TGTGCCAGCAGCGCGTTTCAGGGGGCCGGCTACACCTTC. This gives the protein CASSAFQGAGYTF.

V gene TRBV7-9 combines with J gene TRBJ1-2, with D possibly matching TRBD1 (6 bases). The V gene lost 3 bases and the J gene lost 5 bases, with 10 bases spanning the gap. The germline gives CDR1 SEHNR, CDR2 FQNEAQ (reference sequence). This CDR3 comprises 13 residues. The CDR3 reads CASSFPQGYGYTF. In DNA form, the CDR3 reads TGTGCCAGCAGCTTTCCGCAGGGGTATGGCTACACCTTC.

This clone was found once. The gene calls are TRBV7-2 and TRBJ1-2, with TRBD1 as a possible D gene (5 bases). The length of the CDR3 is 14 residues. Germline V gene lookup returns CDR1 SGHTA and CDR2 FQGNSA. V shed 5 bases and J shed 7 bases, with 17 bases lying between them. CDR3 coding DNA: TGTGCCAGCAGCCCTGGTGGGGCAGGGCCTGGCTACACCTTC. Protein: CASSPGGAGPGYTF.

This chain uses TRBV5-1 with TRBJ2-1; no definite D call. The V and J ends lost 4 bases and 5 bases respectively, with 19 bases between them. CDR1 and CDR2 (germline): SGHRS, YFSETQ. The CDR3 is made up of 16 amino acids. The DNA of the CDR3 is TGCGCCAGCAGCCGAACGTCCAGGACGGATGACAATGAGCAGTTCTTC. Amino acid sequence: CASSRTSRTDDNEQFF.

CDR3 sequence (DNA): TGCGCCAGCAGCCAAGATCGGGGCGTTGATTCACCCCTCCACTTT. This gives the protein CASSQDRGVDSPLHF. V is TRBV4-3 and J is TRBJ1-6; perhaps TRBD1 as D (5 bases). The CDR3 length is 15 residues. The germline V gene has CDR1 LGHNA and CDR2 YSLEER. The ends were cut back, 0 bases at V and 8 bases at J, with 11 bases in the middle.

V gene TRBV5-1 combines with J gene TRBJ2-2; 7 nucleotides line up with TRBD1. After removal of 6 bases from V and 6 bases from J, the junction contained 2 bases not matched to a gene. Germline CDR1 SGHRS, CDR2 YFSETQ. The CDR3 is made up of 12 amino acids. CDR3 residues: CASTQGAGELFF. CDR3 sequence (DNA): TGCGCCAGCACCCAGGGGGCCGGGGAGCTGTTTTTT.

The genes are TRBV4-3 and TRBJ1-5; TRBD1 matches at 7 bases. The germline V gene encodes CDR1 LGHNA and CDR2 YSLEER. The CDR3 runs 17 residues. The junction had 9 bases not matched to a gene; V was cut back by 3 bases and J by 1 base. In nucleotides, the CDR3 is TGCGCCAGCAGCCACAACCGGGGGACAGTCAGCAATCAGCCCCAGCATTTT. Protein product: CASSHNRGTVSNQPQHF.

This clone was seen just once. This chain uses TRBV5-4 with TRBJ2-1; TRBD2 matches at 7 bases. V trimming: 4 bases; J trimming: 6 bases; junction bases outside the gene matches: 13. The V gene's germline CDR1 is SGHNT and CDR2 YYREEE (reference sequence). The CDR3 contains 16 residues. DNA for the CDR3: TGTGCCAGCAGCGACGGCCGGGGGGACCCGGGCAATGAGCAGTTCTTC. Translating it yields CASSDGRGDPGNEQFF.